This TCR beta chain was recorded in a study of blood T cells in healthy people across ages (dated by TCRdb to the mid-2010s). About the full investigation: In model experiments, template switching captured roughly one uniquely barcoded TCR beta cDNA molecule for every two T cells. Using deep sequencing normalized with unique cDNA molecular identifiers, the study measured how TCR beta repertoire diversity changes with age. Four age groups were formed from the donors: young (average 16 years), middle-aged (just under 40), aged (approximately 60) and long-lived (more than 75). Donors of different ages were randomly distributed across sequencing lanes to avoid experimental bias. Using the same blood draw, the study looked at two additional independent replicas of 1 million unique cDNA reads for two donors, one aged 18 to 30 and the other aged 80 or older.

Summary of the overall study and its limitations: Conclusive comparison of naive and antigen-experienced compartments was prevented by the profiling of bulk unsorted PBMCs. Compared with the aged group, more naive CD4+ T cells, fewer expanded clones and increased TCR diversity were shown by the long-lived group, suggesting age selection. The CMV infection status of donors was not known, potentially confounding age-related changes in expanded clonotypes. As age increased, observed TCR beta diversity per million T cells dropped in a roughly linear way, and a significant reduction was already evident by age 40. Estimates of total diversity from one million sequenced T cells were regarded as lower bounds and underestimates. Observed TCR beta diversity correlated strongly with the percentage of naive T cells measured by flow cytometry.

CDR1 and CDR2 (MDHEN, SYDVKM) derive from the germline V gene. From its cysteine to its phenylalanine, the CDR3 spans 14 amino acids. The entry retains the CDR3 DNA only, 42 bases that are in frame from base 1. V and J lose 8 bases and 4 bases, and a span of 18 bases separates them. Systemically healthy Caucasian individuals from Russia, roughly 40 in total and aged roughly 6 to 100 years, were included as donors. Approximately 10 milliliters of peripheral blood were collected from each donor into EDTA-treated Vacutainer tubes. PBMCs were isolated by Ficoll-Paque density-gradient centrifugation, with at least 6 million obtained per sample. Trizol reagent was used to extract total RNA from the PBMCs, yielding at least 6 micrograms per sample. Naive CD45RAhigh/CD27high T cell percentages were measured by flow cytometry on a PBMC aliquot from every donor. The method behind the library was 5' RACE. The sequencing machine was an Illumina HiSeq 2500. A second PCR of about 6 to 12 cycles was performed with a sample-barcoded 5' primer and a J-beta primer mix. A unique molecular identifier was introduced onto each TCR beta cDNA molecule by a template-switch 5' adaptor carrying 12 random nucleotides. Each sample yielded at least 3 million CDR3-containing paired-end reads. First-strand cDNA was synthesized from all RNA with the Mint cDNA synthesis kit, primed by a TRBC-specific oligonucleotide. After uracil-DNA glycosylase treatment, a first 18-cycle PCR used universal primers M1SS and BC2_uni_R on all cDNA. From the authors' description of their analysis: For normalization, 1 million high-quality reads, each with a distinct molecular identifier, were randomly selected from each sample. Instead of being binned into consensus sequences, reads with shared molecular identifiers were discarded. MiTCR, set to a Q25 quality threshold and the strictest error-elimination algorithm, was used for CDR3 identification, clonotype clustering and error correction. Lower-bound total TCR beta diversity was estimated with a nonparametric unseen species model using Euler transformation. TCRdb trimmed public reads at Q25 via fastp, called clones via MiXCR and kept in-frame beta chains. Each CDR3 protein gets just one entry, which takes the most common genes and DNA from the rows behind it. TCRdb's processing, not the study's, gives the V and J calls here. The sample yields 650,000 to 1,000,000 distinct CDR3 sequences; about half were counted once. Around 18% of the sample rests with the top ten.

This clonotype was seen a few times. No cognate antigen has been identified for it. One base away there is no much larger clone; base qualities are not given. The material sequenced was blood. The receptor's source is a man of 80 years or more in good health. The rearranged chain carries TRBV28 and TRBJ2-7; the D gene is perhaps TRBD1 or TRBD2, each of them matching over 6 bases. Read as DNA, the sequence is TGTGCCAGCCTTTCGGGGGCCCCGGGTTACGAGCAGTACTTC. Translated, this is CASLSGAPGYEQYF.